A single T cell receptor beta chain is shown here with its context. Its target is not known. The PCR used 60 Vbeta and 13 Jbeta primers. TCRdb's copy holds only in-frame clones and misses some; the assay was immunoSEQ multiplex PCR. The top ten hold 3.8% of the sample, which has tens of thousands of clones, approximately 80% seen once. The record originates from a study of cytomegalovirus exposure and HLA in healthy donors. Study-level points and caveats: A later analysis revealed that TCR association rates differed between HLA loci, peaking at DRB1 and bottoming out at HLA-C. Data from an earlier analysis indicated that most TCR beta V segments were productive either about 87% or about 30% of the time.

Germline CDR1 and CDR2: MNHNS and SASEGT. V was pared by 0 bases and J by 5 bases, with 7 bases between. CDR3 length equals 13 residues. The TCR comes from a man aged 50 to 60 in good health and CMV-seronegative. This sequence joins TRBV6-1 and TRBJ1-1; no definite D call. Specimen: PBMCs. CDR3 nucleotide sequence: TGTGCCAGCAGTGAAGCGACAATTACTGAAGCTTTCTTT. Its protein is CASSEATITEAFF.